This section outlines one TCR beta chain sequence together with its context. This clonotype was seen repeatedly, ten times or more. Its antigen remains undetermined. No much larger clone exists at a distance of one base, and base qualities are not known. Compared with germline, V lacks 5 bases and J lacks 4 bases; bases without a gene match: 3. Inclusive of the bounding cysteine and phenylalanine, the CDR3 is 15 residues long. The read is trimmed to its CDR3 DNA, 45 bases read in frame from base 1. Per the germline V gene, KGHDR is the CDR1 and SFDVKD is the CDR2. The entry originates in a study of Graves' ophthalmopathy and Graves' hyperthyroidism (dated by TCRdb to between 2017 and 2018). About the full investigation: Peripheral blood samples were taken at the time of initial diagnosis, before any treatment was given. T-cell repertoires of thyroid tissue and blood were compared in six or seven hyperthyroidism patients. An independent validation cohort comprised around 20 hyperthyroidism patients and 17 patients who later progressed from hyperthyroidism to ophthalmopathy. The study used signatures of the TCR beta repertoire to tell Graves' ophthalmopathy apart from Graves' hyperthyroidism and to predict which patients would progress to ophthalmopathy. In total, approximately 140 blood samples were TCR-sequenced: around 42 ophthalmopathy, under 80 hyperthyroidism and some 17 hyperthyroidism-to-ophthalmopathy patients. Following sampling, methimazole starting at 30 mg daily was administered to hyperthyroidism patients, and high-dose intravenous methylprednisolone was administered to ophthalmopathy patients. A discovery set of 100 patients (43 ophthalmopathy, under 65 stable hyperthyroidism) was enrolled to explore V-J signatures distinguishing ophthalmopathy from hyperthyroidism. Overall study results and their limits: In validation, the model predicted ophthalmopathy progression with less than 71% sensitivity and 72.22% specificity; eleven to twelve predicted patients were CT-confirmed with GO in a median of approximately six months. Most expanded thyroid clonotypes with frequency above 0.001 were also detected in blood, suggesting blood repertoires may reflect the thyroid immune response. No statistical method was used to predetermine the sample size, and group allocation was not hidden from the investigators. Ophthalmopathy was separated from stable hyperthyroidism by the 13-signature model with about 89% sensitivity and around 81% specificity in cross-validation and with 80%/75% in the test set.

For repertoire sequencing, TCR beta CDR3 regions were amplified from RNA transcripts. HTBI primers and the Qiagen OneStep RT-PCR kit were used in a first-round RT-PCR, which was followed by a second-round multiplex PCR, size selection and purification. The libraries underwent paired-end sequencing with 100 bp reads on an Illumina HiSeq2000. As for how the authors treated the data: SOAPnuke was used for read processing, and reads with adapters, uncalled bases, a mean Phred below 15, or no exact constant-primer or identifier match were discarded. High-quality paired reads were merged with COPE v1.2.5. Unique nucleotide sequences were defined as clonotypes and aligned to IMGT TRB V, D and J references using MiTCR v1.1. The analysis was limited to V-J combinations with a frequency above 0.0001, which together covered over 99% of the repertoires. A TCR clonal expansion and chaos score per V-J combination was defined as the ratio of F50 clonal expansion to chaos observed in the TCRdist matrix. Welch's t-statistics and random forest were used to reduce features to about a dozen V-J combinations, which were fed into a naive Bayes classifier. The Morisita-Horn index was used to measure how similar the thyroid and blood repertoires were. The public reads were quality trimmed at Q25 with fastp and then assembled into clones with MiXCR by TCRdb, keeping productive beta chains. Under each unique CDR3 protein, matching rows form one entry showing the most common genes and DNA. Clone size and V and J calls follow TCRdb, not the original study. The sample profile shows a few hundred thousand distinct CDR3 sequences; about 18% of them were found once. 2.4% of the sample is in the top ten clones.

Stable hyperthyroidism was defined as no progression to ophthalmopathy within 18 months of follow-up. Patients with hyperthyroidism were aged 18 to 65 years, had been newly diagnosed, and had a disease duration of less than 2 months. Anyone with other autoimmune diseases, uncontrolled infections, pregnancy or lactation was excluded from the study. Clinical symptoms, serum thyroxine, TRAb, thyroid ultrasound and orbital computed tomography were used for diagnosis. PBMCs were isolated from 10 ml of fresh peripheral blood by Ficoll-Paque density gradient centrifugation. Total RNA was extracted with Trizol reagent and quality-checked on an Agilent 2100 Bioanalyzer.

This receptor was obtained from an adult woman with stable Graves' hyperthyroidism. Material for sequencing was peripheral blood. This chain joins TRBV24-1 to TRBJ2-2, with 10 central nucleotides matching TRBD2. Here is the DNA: TGTGCCACCAGTGCTAGCGGGGGTTTCACCGGGGAGCTGTTTTTT. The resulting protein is CATSASGGFTGELFF.